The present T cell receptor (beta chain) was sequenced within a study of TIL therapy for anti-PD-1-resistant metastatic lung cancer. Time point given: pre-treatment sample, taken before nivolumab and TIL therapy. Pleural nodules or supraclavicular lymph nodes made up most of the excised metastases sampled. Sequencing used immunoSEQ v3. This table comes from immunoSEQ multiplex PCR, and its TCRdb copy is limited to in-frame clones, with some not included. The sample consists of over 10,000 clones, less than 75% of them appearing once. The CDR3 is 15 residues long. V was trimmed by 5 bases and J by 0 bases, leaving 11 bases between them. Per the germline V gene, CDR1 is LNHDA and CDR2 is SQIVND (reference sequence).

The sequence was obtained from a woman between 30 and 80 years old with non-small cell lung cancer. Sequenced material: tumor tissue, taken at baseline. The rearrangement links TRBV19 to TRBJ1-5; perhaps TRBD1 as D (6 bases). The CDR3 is CASSPGQYSNQPQHF. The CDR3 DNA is TGTGCCAGTAGTCCCGGACAGTATAGCAATCAGCCCCAGCATTTT.